This TCR beta chain was sequenced for a study of PD-1 blockade in classical Hodgkin lymphoma. Findings of the study overall: Newly diagnosed patients reportedly had lower baseline TCR diversity than healthy donors.

The repertoire was sequenced with immunoSEQ multiplex PCR; TCRdb's copy has only in-frame clones and lacks some. The sample lists over 9,000 clones; about nine tenths were seen once. This clone has a single count. Its matching antigen is unknown. Trimming cost V 8 bases and J 2 bases, with 5 bases left between them. Germline-derived CDR1 and CDR2 are MNHEY and SMNVEV (reference sequence). The CDR3 is 11 residues long. Time point defined: newly diagnosed, previously untreated cHL patient sample. Magnetic negative selection of thawed PBMCs yielded the CD8+ T cells. It was PBMCs in newly diagnosed, untreated classical Hodgkin lymphoma that served as comparison.

The rearrangement joins TRBV27 to TRBJ2-3; no clear D. Sequencing was performed on CD8+ T cells from blood. The clonotype was recovered from a human donor with classical Hodgkin lymphoma. DNA for the CDR3: TGTGCCAGCGCTAACACAGATACGCAGTATTTT. It is translated as CASANTDTQYF.